This T cell receptor beta chain came from a study of blood T cell repertoires in COVID-19. As for the study in general: Sites in the United States, Italy and Spain provided acute and convalescent COVID-19 samples. Nucleic acid was either cDNA or gDNA, and it came from T cells, B-cell-depleted T cells, or PBMCs.

This clone was observed a handful of times. Original handling: Cell counts per sample came from amplifying reference gene primers. The method was immunoSEQ multiplex PCR; TCRdb's version includes in-frame clones alone and lacks a portion of them. Clone size and V and J calls were adopted from that table, with D and trimming inferred from the DNA. The data contain some 150,000 clones, more than 65% of them singletons. V dropped 0 bases and J dropped 0 bases, with 6 bases sitting between them. Germline V gene lookup returns CDR1 SGHDT and CDR2 YYEEEE. The CDR3 sequence is 14 residues long. The chain is built from TRBV5-6 and TRBJ1-1; no reliable D call. The specimen was peripheral blood. This receptor was taken from a woman aged 45-65 years in a cohort sampled during active or convalescent COVID-19. The CDR3 bases are TGTGCCAGCAGCTTGGACAGAATGAACACTGAAGCTTTCTTT. Residues: CASSLDRMNTEAFF. Variable domain in full (rest from reference TRBV5-6 and TRBJ1-1): DAGVTQSPTHLIKTRGQQVTLRCSPKSGHDTVSWYQQALGQGPQFIFQYYEEEERQRGNFPDRFSGHQFPNYSSELNVNALLLGDSALYLCASSLDRMNTEAFFGQGTRLTVV.